The clone carrying this TCR beta chain was counted once. Its cognate antigen is unknown. Germline values: CDR1 KGHSH, CDR2 LQKENI. The CDR3 loop spans 15 amino acids. V lost 5 bases, J lost 0 bases, and 14 bases lay in between. The treatment was: oral pan-JAK inhibitor, 5-10 mg twice daily. Patients with alopecia areata provided lesional scalp punch biopsies as well as peripheral blood. This record comes from a study of CD8+ T cells in alopecia areata. About the study: Treated patients swallowed 5 to 10 mg of oral tofacitinib twice daily.

Extraction of RNA preceded its reverse transcription into cDNA, which served as the sequencing template. The repertoire was sequenced with immunoSEQ multiplex PCR; TCRdb's copy has only in-frame clones and lacks some. The profile shows about 4,400 clones, approximately 57% of them singletons. The study's findings and limits: Tofacitinib delivered significant drops in scalp clonality and in expanded CD8+ clones among the top 100.

The V call is TRBV18, the J call TRBJ2-7, with D possibly TRBD1 on 5 matching bases. Sequenced material: skin, taken at roughly week 36, from a patient treated with tofacitinib. The TCR comes from a human donor with alopecia areata. CDR3 sequence reads: CASSSGLLNSYEQYF. The CDR3 nucleotides are TGTGCCAGCTCATCAGGGCTTTTGAACTCCTACGAGCAGTACTTC. The full variable domain, with the rest looked up from reference TRBV18 and TRBJ2-7, is NAGVMQNPRHLVRRRGQEARLRCSPMKGHSHVYWYRQLPEEGLKFMVYLQKENIIDESGMPKERFSAEFPKEGPSILRIQQVVRGDSAAYFCASSSGLLNSYEQYFGPGTRLTVT.